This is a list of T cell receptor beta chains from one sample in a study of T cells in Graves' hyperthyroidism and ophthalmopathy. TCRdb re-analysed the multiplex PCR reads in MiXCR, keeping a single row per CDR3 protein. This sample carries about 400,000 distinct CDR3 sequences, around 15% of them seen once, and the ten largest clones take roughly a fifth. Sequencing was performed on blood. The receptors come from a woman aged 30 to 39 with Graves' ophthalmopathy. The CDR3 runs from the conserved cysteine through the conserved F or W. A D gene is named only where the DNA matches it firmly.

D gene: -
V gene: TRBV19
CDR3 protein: CASSWVLDGEAFF

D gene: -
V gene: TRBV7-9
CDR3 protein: CASSSWTVRDTQYF

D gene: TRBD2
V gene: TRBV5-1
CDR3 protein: CASSSGLAGSLSYNEQFF

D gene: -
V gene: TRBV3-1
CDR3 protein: CASSGLGGETEAFF

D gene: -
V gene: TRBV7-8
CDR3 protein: CANSLNRVNTEAFF

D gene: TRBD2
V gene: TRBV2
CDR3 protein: CARGTSGYEQYF

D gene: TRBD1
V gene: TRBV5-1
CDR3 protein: CATRDRTLGEQYF

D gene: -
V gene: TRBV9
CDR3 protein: CASSVVKGPGPYNEQFF

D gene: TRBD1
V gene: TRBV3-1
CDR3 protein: CASSQGTGPQETQYF

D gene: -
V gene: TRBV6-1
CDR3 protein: CASSLGHLNQPQHF

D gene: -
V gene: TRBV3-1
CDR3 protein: CASSQDRWAGIDQETQYF

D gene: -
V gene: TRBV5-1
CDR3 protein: CASSLGRAVDTIYF

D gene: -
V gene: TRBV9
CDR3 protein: CASSVGGYSNYGYTF

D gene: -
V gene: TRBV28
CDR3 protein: CASKGQETQYF

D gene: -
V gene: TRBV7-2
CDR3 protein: CASSLGGTVPYNEQFF

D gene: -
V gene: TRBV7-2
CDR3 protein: CASSLWTPETQYF

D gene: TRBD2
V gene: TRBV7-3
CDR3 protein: CASSLIAGGYPNEQFF

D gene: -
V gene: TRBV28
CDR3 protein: CASSRTAYEQFF

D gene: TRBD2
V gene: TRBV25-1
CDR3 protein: CASSGLAGGAPVRETQYF

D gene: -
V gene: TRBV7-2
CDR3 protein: CASSIRVQETQYF

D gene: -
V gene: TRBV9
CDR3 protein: CASSVLAGGTGNTIYF

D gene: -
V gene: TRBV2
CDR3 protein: CASIGVHEQYF

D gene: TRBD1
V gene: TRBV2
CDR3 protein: CASSAQDRGSGYTF

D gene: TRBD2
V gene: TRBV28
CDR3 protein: CASRGLAGGDDTQYF

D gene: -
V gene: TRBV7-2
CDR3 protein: CASSFSIQETQYF

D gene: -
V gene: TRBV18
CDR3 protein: CASSLDLPRDTQYF

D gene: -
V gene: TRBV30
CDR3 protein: CAWSVGGGGSDTQYF

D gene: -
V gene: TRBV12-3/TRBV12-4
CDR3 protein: CASSSGTASYEQYF

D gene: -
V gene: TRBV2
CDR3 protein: CATTPRAEETQYF

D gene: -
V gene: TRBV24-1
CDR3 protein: CATSDGQIGNQPQHF

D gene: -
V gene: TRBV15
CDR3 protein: CATSRVQADSPLHF

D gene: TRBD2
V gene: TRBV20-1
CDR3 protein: CSARPHLWGGETDTQYF

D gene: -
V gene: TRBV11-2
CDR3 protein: CASSWGRVFYYEQYF

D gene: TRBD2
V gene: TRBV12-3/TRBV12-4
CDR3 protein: CASSSAGGLEDTQYF

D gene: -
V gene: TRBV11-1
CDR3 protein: CASSLGFGDNSPLHF

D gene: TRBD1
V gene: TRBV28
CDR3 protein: CASSRQGAGTEAFF

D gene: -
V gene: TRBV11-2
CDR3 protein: CASSLEGGFTSTDTQYF

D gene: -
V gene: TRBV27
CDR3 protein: CASSPGLSGPLHF

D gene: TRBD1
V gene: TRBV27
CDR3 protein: CASSIRTGSQETQYF

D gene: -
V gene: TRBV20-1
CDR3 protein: CSAPRGARTGELFF

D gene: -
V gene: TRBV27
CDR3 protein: CASRDDRRGEQYF

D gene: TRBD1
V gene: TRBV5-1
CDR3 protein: CASRPGQGYTEAFF

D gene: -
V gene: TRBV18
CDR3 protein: CASSLSNEQFF

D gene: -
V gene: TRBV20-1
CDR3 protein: CSAYTGFGHTEAFF

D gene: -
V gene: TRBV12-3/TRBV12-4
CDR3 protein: CASSFFNRITDTQYF

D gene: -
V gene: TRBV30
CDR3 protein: CAWRNQGDQPQHF

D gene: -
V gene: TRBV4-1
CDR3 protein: CASSQVGRKETQYF

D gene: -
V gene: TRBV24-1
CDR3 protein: CATSETGRFGANVLTF

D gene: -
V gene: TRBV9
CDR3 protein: CASRNTGFGYTF

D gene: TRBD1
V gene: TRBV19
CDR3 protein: CASSMYRGGPEAFF

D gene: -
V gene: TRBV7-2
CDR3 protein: CASSRMAGDQPQHF

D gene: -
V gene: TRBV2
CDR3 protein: CASGTDNTGELFF

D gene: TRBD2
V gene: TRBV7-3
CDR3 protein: CASSLTGTSSSEQFF

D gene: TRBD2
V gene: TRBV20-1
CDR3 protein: CSASDPRGGMAGELFF

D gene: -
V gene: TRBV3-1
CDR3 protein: CASSQGSKDSPLHF

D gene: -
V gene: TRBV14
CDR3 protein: CASSQFPSGTKVQETQYF